This TCR beta chain was captured in a study of T cells after posttransplantation cyclophosphamide. Regarding the study as a whole: Recipient CMV seropositivity and CMV reactivation strongly tracked TRB clonality.

V dropped 2 bases and J dropped 4 bases, with 8 bases sitting between them. This CDR3 spans 14 amino acids. Per the germline V gene, CDR1 is MNHEY and CDR2 is SMNVEV (reference sequence). Method: immunoSEQ multiplex PCR; TCRdb's copy keeps in-frame clones and lacks some. The sample counts tens of thousands of clones, none seen once; the ten largest own about 6%. This clone was counted ten times or more. Its antigen is still unknown. The sequence came from a young man in good health and a related stem cell transplant donor. The source material was PBMCs. The chain recombines TRBV27 with TRBJ2-2, with no clear D. The CDR3 spells CASSLKVSTGELFF. CDR3 sequence (DNA): TGTGCCAGCAGTTTAAAAGTTAGCACCGGGGAGCTGTTTTTT.